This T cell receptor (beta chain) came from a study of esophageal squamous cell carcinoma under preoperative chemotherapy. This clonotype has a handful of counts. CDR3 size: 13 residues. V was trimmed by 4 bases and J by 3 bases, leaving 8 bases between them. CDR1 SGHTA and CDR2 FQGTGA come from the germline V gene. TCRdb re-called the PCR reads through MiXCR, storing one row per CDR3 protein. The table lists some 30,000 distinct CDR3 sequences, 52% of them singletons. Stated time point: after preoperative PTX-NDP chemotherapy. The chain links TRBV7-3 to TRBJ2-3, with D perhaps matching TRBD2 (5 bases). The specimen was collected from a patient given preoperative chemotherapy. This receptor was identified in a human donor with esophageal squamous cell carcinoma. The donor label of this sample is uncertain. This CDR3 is CASSSRGTDTQYF. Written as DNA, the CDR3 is TGTGCCAGCAGCTCTCGGGGTACAGATACGCAGTATTTT.